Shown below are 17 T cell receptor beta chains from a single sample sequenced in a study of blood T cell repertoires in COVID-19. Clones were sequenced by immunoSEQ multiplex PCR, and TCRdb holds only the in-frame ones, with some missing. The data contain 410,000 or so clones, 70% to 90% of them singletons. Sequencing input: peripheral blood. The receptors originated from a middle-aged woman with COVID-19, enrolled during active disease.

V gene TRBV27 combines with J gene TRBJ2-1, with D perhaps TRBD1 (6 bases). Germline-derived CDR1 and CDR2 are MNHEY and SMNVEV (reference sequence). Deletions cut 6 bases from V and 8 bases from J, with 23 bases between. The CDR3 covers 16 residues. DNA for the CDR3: TGTGCCAGCAGCCTCCTGGGGCAGGGGAAAATCGATGAGCAGTTCTTC. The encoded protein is CASSLLGQGKIDEQFF.

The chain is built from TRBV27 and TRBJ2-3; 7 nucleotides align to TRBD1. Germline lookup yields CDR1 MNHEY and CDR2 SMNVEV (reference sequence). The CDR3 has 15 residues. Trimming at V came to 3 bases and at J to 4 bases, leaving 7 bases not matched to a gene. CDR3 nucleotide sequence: TGTGCCAGCAGTTTCCACAGGGGTGGAGCAGATACGCAGTATTTT. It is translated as CASSFHRGGADTQYF.

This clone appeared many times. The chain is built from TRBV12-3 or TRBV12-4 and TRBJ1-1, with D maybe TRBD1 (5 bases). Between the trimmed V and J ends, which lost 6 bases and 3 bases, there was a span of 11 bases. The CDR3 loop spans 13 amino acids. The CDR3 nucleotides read TGTGCCAGCAGGCGGGACTCGGACACTGAAGCTTTCTTT. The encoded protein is CASRRDSDTEAFF.

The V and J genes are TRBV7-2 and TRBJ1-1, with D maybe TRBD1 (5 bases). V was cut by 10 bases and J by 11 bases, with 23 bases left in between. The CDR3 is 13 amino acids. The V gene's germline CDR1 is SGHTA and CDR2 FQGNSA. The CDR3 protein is CATPGSGPQVAFF. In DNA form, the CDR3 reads TGTGCCACCCCGGGCTCAGGGCCCCAGGTGGCTTTCTTT. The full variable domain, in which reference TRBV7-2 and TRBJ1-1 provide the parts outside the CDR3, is GAGVSQSPSNKVTEKGKDVELRCDPISGHTALYWYRQSLGQGLEFLIYFQGNSAPDKSGLPSDRFSAERTGGSVSTLTIQRTQQEDSAVYLCATPGSGPQVAFFGQGTRLTVV.

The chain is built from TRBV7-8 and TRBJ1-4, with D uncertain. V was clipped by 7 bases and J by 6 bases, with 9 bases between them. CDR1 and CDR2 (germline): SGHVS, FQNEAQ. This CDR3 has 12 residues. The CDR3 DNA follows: TGTGCCAGCACGAGGGAGGATGAAAAACTGTTTTTT. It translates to CASTREDEKLFF.

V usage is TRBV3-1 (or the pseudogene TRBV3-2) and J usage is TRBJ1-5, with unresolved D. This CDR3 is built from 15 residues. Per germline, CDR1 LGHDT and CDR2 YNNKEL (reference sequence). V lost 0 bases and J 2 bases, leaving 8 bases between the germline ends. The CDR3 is CASSQDRKGNQPQHF. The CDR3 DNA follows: TGTGCCAGCAGCCAAGACAGGAAAGGCAATCAGCCCCAGCATTTT.

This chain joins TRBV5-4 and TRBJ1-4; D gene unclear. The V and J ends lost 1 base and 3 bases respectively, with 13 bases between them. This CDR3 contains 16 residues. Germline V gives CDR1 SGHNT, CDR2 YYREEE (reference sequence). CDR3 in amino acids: CASSLYGEQANEKLFF. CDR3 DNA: TGTGCCAGCAGCTTGTACGGGGAGCAAGCTAATGAAAAACTGTTTTTT.

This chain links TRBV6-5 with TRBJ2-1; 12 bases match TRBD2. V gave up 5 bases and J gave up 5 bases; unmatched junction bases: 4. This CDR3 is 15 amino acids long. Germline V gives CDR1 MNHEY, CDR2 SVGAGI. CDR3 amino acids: CASSPGLAGNNEQFF. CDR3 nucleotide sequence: TGTGCCAGCAGTCCCGGACTAGCGGGAAACAATGAGCAGTTCTTC.

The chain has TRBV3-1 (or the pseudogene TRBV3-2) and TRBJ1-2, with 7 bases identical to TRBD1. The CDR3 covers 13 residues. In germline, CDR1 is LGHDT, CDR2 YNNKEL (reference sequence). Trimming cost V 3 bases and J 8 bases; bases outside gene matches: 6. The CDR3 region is CASSHQQGPGYTF. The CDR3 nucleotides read TGTGCCAGCAGCCACCAACAGGGGCCCGGCTACACCTTC.

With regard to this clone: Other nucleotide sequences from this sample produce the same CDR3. DNA of the CDR3: TGTGCCAGCAGCGTGGGGCAGGGAACCTACGAGCAGTACTTC. Its translation is CASSVGQGTYEQYF. The J gene is TRBJ2-7, the V gene TRBV9, with a tentative D call TRBD1 (5 bases). The CDR3 has 14 amino acids. V was trimmed by 2 bases and J by 2 bases, leaving 11 bases between them. Germline CDR1 is SGDLS and CDR2 is YYNGEE.

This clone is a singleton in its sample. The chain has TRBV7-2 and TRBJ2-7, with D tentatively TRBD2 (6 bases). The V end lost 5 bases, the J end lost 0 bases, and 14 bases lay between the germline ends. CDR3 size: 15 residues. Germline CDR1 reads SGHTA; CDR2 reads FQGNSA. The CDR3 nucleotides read TGTGCCAGCAGCCCAACGAGCGGGTTCTCCTACGAGCAGTACTTC. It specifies CASSPTSGFSYEQYF.

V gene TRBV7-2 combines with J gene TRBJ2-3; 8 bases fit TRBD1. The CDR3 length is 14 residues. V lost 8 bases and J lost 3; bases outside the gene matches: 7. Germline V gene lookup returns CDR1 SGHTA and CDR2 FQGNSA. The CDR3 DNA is TGTGCCAGCGTCGACAGGGGTAGTACAGATACGCAGTATTTT. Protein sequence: CASVDRGSTDTQYF.

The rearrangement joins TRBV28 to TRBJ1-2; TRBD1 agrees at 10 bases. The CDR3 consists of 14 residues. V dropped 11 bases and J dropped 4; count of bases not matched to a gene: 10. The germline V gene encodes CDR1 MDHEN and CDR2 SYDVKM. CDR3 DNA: TGTGCCGCCCCCCGGGACAGGGGAGGCTATGGCTACACCTTC. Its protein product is CAAPRDRGGYGYTF.

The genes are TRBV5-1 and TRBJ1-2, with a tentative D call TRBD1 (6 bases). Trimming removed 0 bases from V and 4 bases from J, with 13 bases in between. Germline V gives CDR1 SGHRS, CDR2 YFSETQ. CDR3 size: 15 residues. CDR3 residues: CASSLATGYGYGYTF. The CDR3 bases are TGCGCCAGCAGCTTGGCCACAGGGTATGGCTATGGCTACACCTTC.

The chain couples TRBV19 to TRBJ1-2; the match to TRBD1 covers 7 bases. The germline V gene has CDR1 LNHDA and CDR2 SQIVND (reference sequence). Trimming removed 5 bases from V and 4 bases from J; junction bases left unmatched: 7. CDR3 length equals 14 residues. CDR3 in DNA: TGTGCCAGTAGTGGGACAGTTTTAAGCTATGGCTACACCTTC. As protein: CASSGTVLSYGYTF.

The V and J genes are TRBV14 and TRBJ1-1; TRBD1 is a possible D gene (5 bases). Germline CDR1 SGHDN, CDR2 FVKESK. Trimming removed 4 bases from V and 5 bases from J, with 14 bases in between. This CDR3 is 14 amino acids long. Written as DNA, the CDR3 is TGTGCCAGCAGCCCATTGGGGGGATGGACTGAAGCTTTCTTT. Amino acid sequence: CASSPLGGWTEAFF.

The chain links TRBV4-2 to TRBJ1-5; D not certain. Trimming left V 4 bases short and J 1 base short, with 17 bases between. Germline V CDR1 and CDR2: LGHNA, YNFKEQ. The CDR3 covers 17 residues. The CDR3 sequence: CASSPELLSWSNQPQHF. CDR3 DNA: TGTGCCAGCAGCCCCGAATTACTCTCGTGGAGCAATCAGCCCCAGCATTTT.